These T cell receptor beta chains were read from a single sample in a study of blood T cell repertoires in COVID-19. TCRdb keeps only in-frame clones here, not all; method: immunoSEQ multiplex PCR. The sample holds some 49,000 clones, 82% seen once. The source material was peripheral blood. The receptors stem from an older woman with acute or convalescent COVID-19. CDR3s include the opening cysteine and the closing phenylalanine or tryptophan. Fields, in order: CDR3 length, J gene, clone size, V gene, D gene, CDR3 protein, CDR3 DNA. D genes are given only for firm matches. Size is stated for part of the rows, as once, few or many counts, or as a class when the clone is expanded.

15 | TRBJ2-1 | . | TRBV18 | TRBD1 | CASSQNRGEPNEQFF | TGTGCCAGCTCACAGAACAGGGGGGAACCCAATGAGCAGTTCTTC
15 | TRBJ2-3 | . | TRBV6-6 | . | CASSRPDREADTQYF | TGTGCCAGCAGTCGACCAGACAGGGAGGCAGATACGCAGTATTTT
13 | TRBJ1-1 | . | TRBV2 | . | CATRGSMNTEAFF | TGTGCCACCCGAGGTTCCATGAACACTGAAGCTTTCTTT
14 | TRBJ2-5 | . | TRBV28 | TRBD1 | CASRTDRAQETQYF | TGTGCCAGCCGGACGGACAGGGCCCAAGAGACCCAGTACTTC
15 | TRBJ2-7 | once | TRBV18 | . | CASSPTGTYDYEQYF | TGTGCCAGCTCACCAACCGGGACATACGACTACGAGCAGTACTTC
15 | TRBJ1-3 | . | TRBV2 | . | CASRARRMSGNTIYF | TGTGCCAGCAGGGCAAGGAGGATGAGTGGAAACACCATATATTTT
12 | TRBJ2-5 | . | TRBV2 | . | CASSKQRETQYF | TGTGCCAGCAGTAAACAGAGAGAGACCCAGTACTTC
13 | TRBJ1-5 | . | TRBV6-5 | . | CASRTSGNQPQHF | TGTGCCAGCAGAACTTCGGGCAATCAGCCCCAGCATTTT
15 | TRBJ2-3 | once | TRBV19 | . | CATNRGSTSTDTQYF | TGTGCCACTAATCGAGGCAGTACTAGCACAGATACGCAGTATTTT
15 | TRBJ2-1 | . | TRBV19 | TRBD2 | CASIRRGGSYNEQFF | TGTGCCAGCATCCGTCGCGGGGGGTCCTACAATGAGCAGTTCTTC
13 | TRBJ2-3 | . | TRBV19 | . | CASSGLSTDTQYF | TGTGCCAGTAGTGGGCTGAGCACAGATACGCAGTATTTT
12 | TRBJ1-1 | . | TRBV12-5 | TRBD1 | CASGLGTGRAFF | TGTGCTAGTGGTTTGGGGACAGGGAGAGCTTTCTTT
16 | TRBJ2-2 | . | TRBV5-1 | TRBD2 | CASSLRSGGSTGELFF | TGCGCCAGCAGCTTGCGTAGCGGGGGCTCCACCGGGGAGCTGTTTTTT
16 | TRBJ1-5 | . | TRBV28 | . | CASSRNQGVPSAPQHF | TGTGCCAGCAGCCGCAATCAGGGCGTCCCTAGTGCGCCCCAGCATTTT
16 | TRBJ1-5 | . | TRBV14 | . | CASSQDIGFGNQPQHF | TGTGCCAGCAGCCAAGATATCGGGTTCGGCAATCAGCCCCAGCATTTT
16 | TRBJ1-6 | . | TRBV28 | TRBD1 | CASSTQIRGYNSPLHF | TGTGCCAGCAGTACCCAGATCAGGGGGTATAATTCACCCCTCCACTTT
13 | TRBJ1-5 | once | TRBV7-2 | . | CASSLQGDQPQHF | TGTGCCAGCAGCTTACAGGGTGATCAGCCCCAGCATTTT
12 | TRBJ2-3 | . | TRBV12-3/TRBV12-4 | . | CASSLMAVEQYF | TGTGCCAGCAGTTTAATGGCCGTCGAGCAGTATTTT
16 | TRBJ2-3 | . | TRBV27 | TRBD2 | CASSFGLAGVTDTQYF | TGTGCCAGCAGTTTCGGACTAGCGGGAGTCACAGATACGCAGTATTTT
16 | TRBJ2-1 | once | TRBV3-1/TRBV3-2 | TRBD2 | CASSRNVGGESNEQFF | TGTGCCAGCAGCCGGAATGTGGGGGGGGAGTCCAATGAGCAGTTCTTC
14 | TRBJ1-4 | . | TRBV19 | . | CASSIGRRAEKLFF | TGTGCCAGTAGTATCGGAAGGAGGGCTGAAAAACTGTTTTTT
16 | TRBJ1-4 | . | TRBV28 | TRBD1 | CASSTGTGGREEKLFF | TGTGCCAGCAGTACGGGGACAGGGGGCAGAGAAGAAAAACTGTTTTTT
13 | TRBJ2-7 | few | TRBV27 | TRBD1 | CASSVRKQGYRYF | TGTGCCAGCAGCGTTCGAAAACAGGGGTACAGGTACTTC
16 | TRBJ2-1 | once | TRBV18 | TRBD2 | CASSPPASGPYNEQFF | TGTGCCAGCTCACCACCGGCTAGCGGGCCTTACAATGAGCAGTTCTTC
14 | TRBJ1-2 | . | TRBV3-1/TRBV3-2 | . | CASSQDHRTGGYTF | TGTGCCAGCAGCCAAGACCACAGGACGGGTGGCTACACCTTC
15 | TRBJ2-5 | once | TRBV9 | TRBD1 | CASSVGTGVAETQYF | TGTGCCAGCAGCGTGGGGACAGGGGTGGCGGAGACCCAGTACTTC
13 | TRBJ2-7 | . | TRBV28 | . | CASRPEGLYEQYF | TGTGCCAGCAGACCGGAGGGACTCTACGAGCAGTACTTC
15 | TRBJ1-2 | . | TRBV7-3 | . | CASSPQGNGNYGYTF | TGTGCCAGCAGCCCACAGGGTAATGGGAACTATGGCTACACCTTC
14 | TRBJ1-1 | . | TRBV29-1 | TRBD1 | CSVDRGQRGTEAFF | TGCAGCGTTGATAGGGGGCAAAGGGGCACTGAAGCTTTCTTT
13 | TRBJ1-5 | . | TRBV5-5 | . | CASSLSGDQPQHF | TGTGCCAGCAGCTTATCAGGGGACCAGCCCCAGCATTTT
16 | TRBJ2-1 | . | TRBV7-3 | TRBD1 | CASSPGMKGAVNEQFF | TGTGCCAGCAGCCCCGGGATGAAGGGGGCGGTCAATGAGCAGTTCTTC
16 | TRBJ2-7 | . | TRBV3-1/TRBV3-2 | TRBD2 | CASSQDRLAGLQEQYF | TGTGCCAGCAGCCAAGATCGACTAGCGGGACTTCAAGAGCAGTACTTC
15 | TRBJ2-7 | few | TRBV6-5 | TRBD1 | CASRPDGQGFYEQYF | TGTGCCAGCAGGCCCGATGGACAGGGATTCTACGAGCAGTACTTC
13 | TRBJ1-2 | . | TRBV5-4 | . | CASSFKGHYGYTF | TGTGCCAGCAGCTTTAAGGGGCACTATGGCTACACCTTC
19 | TRBJ1-2 | . | TRBV10-3 | . | CAISESGHIVNEGFRGYTF | TGTGCCATCAGTGAGTCGGGTCATATCGTAAATGAGGGATTTCGGGGCTACACCTTC
17 | TRBJ2-2 | once | TRBV9 | TRBD2 | CASSVAAGGGNTGELFF | TGTGCCAGCAGCGTAGCGGCGGGAGGGGGGAACACCGGGGAGCTGTTTTTT
11 | TRBJ1-2 | few | TRBV4-1 | . | CASSQGLGYTF | TGCGCCAGCAGCCAAGGTCTAGGCTACACCTTC
17 | TRBJ1-3 | . | TRBV14 | . | CASSLMSGRLSGNTIYF | TGTGCCAGCAGCCTCATGTCAGGGCGACTCTCTGGAAACACCATATATTTT
16 | TRBJ1-6 | . | TRBV3-1/TRBV3-2 | TRBD1 | CASSPTGTVGHSPLHF | TGTGCCAGCAGCCCTACCGGGACAGTGGGACATTCACCCCTCCACTTT
13 | TRBJ2-3 | . | TRBV11-2 | . | CASSSHFTDTQYF | TGTGCCAGCAGCTCCCACTTCACAGATACGCAGTATTTT
17 | TRBJ2-1 | once | TRBV7-2 | TRBD1 | CASSLARTGGSYNEQFF | TGTGCCAGCAGCTTAGCGAGGACAGGGGGTTCCTACAATGAGCAGTTCTTC
14 | TRBJ2-2 | . | TRBV6-5 | TRBD2 | CASRQAGATGELFF | TGTGCCAGCAGACAAGCGGGGGCCACCGGGGAGCTGTTTTTT
14 | TRBJ1-2 | . | TRBV6-6 | TRBD1 | CASRPGQYNYGYTF | TGTGCCAGCAGGCCGGGACAGTATAACTATGGCTACACCTTC
16 | TRBJ1-1 | . | TRBV3-1/TRBV3-2 | . | CASSLRTGWGNTEAFF | TGTGCCAGCAGCCTACGTACAGGATGGGGGAACACTGAAGCTTTCTTT
16 | TRBJ1-6 | . | TRBV5-1 | . | CASSLGRGTDYSPLHF | TGCGCCAGCAGCTTGGGTAGAGGCACGGATTATTCACCCCTCCACTTT
16 | TRBJ2-5 | . | TRBV5-4 | . | CASSPSSTSILKTQYF | TGTGCCAGCAGCCCCTCCTCGACTAGTATATTAAAGACCCAGTACTTC
16 | TRBJ2-4 | . | TRBV1 | . | CTSSLLAGVPKNIQYF | TGCACCAGCAGCCTGCTAGCGGGGGTTCCCAAAAACATTCAGTACTTC
15 | TRBJ2-1 | . | TRBV6-5 | TRBD1 | CASSSGTGGYNEQFF | TGTGCCAGCAGTTCCGGGACAGGGGGCTACAATGAGCAGTTCTTC
13 | TRBJ2-5 | . | TRBV12-3/TRBV12-4 | . | CASRVGQQETQYF | TGTGCCAGCAGAGTCGGACAGCAAGAGACCCAGTACTTC
17 | TRBJ2-3 | . | TRBV7-9 | TRBD1 | CASSSWTGGNKADTQYF | TGTGCCAGCAGCTCTTGGACAGGGGGAAATAAGGCAGATACGCAGTATTTT
17 | TRBJ2-2 | few | TRBV11-3 | TRBD1 | CASGNTGGGKNTGELFF | TGTGCCAGCGGGAACACAGGGGGCGGGAAGAACACCGGGGAGCTGTTTTTT
18 | TRBJ2-7 | . | TRBV12-2 | . | CASRPFQGAIIISYEQYF | TGTGCAAGTCGCCCCTTTCAGGGGGCCATTATAATTTCCTACGAGCAGTACTTC
12 | TRBJ1-2 | . | TRBV11-1 | TRBD1 | CASTRTGDGYTF | TGTGCCAGCACCCGGACAGGGGATGGCTACACCTTC
13 | TRBJ2-7 | . | TRBV2 | . | CASNGVFHYEQYF | TGTGCCAGCAACGGGGTTTTCCACTACGAGCAGTACTTC
13 | TRBJ2-1 | . | TRBV6-1 | . | CASSETGYNEQFF | TGTGCCAGCAGTGAAACAGGGTACAATGAGCAGTTCTTC
14 | TRBJ1-1 | . | TRBV19 | TRBD1 | CASTLTGGNTEAFF | TGTGCCAGTACCCTGACAGGGGGGAACACTGAAGCTTTCTTT
15 | TRBJ2-3 | once | TRBV12-5 | TRBD2 | CASGKGLAAPDTQYF | TGTGCTAGTGGAAAAGGACTAGCTGCTCCAGATACGCAGTATTTT
15 | TRBJ1-1 | . | TRBV9 | . | CASSVTGRGNTEAFF | TGTGCCAGCAGCGTAACAGGTCGAGGGAACACTGAAGCTTTCTTT
16 | TRBJ1-1 | . | TRBV5-1 | TRBD1 | CASSPGTGRGDTEAFF | TGCGCCAGCAGCCCCGGGACAGGACGGGGGGACACTGAAGCTTTCTTT